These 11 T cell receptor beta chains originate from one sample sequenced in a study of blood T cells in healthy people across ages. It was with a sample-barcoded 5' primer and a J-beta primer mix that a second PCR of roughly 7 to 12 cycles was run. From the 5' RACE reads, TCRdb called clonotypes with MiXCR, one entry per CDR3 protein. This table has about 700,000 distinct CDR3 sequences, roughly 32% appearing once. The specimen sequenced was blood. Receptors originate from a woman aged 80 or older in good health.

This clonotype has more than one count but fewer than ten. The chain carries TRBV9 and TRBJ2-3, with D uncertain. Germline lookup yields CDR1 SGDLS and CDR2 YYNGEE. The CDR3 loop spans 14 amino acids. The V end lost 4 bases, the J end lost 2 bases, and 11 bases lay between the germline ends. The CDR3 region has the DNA TGTGCCAGCAGCCCTGCAGGCCACACAGATACGCAGTATTTT. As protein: CASSPAGHTDTQYF.

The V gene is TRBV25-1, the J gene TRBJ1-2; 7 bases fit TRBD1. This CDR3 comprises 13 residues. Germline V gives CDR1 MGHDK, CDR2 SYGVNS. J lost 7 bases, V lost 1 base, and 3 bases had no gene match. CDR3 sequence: CASSESYRGGYTF. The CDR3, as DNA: TGTGCCAGCAGTGAATCGTACAGGGGTGGCTACACCTTC.

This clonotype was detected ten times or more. This CDR3 reads CASSQLAGSGTQYF. Here the CDR3 DNA reads TGTGCCAGCAGCCAACTAGCGGGCTCAGGGACCCAGTACTTC. The chain has TRBV4-2 and TRBJ2-5; 8 bases line up with TRBD2. There are 14 residues in the CDR3. V was pared by 2 bases and J by 7 bases, with 6 bases of the junction left unmatched. Germline CDR1 and CDR2: LGHNA and YNFKEQ.

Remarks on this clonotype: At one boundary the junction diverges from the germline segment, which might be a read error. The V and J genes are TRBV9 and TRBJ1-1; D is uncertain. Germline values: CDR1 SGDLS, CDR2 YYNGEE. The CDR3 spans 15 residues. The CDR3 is CGSSVIPRANTEAFF. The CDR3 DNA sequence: TGTGGCAGCAGCGTAATTCCCCGGGCGAACACTGAAGCTTTCTTT.

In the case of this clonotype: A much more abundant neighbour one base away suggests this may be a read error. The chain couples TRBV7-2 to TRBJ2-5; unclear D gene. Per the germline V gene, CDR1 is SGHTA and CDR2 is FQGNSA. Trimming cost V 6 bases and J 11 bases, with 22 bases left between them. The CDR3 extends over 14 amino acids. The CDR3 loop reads CASRPLESLNEQYF. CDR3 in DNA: TGTGCCAGCAGACCCCTAGAGAGCCTCAATGAGCAGTACTTC.

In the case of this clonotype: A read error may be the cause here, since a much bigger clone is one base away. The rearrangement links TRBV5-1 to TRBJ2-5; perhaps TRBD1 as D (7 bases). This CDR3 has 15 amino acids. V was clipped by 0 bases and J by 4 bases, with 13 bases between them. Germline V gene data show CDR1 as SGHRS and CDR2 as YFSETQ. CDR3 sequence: CASSLEEGATETQYF. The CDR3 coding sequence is TGCGCCAGCAGCTTGGAGGAGGGGGCCACAGAGACCCAGTACTTC.

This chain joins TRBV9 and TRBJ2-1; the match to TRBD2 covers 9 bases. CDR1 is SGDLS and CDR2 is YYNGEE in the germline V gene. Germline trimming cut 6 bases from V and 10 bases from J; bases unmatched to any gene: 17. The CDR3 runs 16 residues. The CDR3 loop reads CASTHGGSGRSGEQFF. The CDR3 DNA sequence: TGTGCCAGCACGCATGGAGGTAGCGGGAGATCTGGAGAGCAGTTCTTC. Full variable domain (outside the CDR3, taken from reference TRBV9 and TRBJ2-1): DSGVTQTPKHLITATGQRVTLRCSPRSGDLSVYWYQQSLDQGLQFLIQYYNGEERAKGNILERFSAQQFPDLHSELNLSSLELGDSALYFCASTHGGSGRSGEQFFGPGTRLTVL.

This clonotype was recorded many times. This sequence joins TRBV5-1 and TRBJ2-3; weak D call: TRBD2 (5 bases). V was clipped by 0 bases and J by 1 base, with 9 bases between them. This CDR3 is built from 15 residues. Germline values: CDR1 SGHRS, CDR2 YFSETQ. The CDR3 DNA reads TGCGCCAGCAGCTTGGGACCTAGCCGCACAGATACGCAGTATTTT. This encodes CASSLGPSRTDTQYF.

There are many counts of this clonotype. As DNA, the CDR3 is TGTGCCAGCAGCTCCTCGGGACAGCAATTCTATGGCTACACCTTC. This gives the protein CASSSSGQQFYGYTF. The rearrangement joins TRBV7-9 to TRBJ1-2, with TRBD1 matching over 7 bases. The CDR3 is made up of 15 amino acids. J gave up 4 bases and V 4 bases, and 9 bases lay outside the gene matches. Germline CDR1 is SEHNR and CDR2 is FQNEAQ (reference sequence).

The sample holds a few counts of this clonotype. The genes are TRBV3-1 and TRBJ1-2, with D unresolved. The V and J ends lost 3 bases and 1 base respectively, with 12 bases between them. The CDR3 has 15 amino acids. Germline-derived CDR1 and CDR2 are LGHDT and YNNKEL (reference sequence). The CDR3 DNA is TGTGCCAGCAGCCACACTTCACTCTTTAACTATGGCTACACCTTC. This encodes CASSHTSLFNYGYTF.

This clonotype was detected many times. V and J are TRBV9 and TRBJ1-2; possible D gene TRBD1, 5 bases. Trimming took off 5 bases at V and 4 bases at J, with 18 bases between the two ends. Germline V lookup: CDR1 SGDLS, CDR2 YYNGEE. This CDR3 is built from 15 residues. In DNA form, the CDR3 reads TGTGCCAGCAGTTTAACACAGGACCCCAGCTATGGCTACACCTTC. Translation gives CASSLTQDPSYGYTF.